This paragraph covers one T cell receptor beta chain sequence. The antigen is not known. These data belong to a study of cytomegalovirus exposure and HLA in healthy donors. For the study at large: In terms of ancestry, the Caucasian-associated cluster contained around 79% of the approximately 400 genotyped donors.

Findings and limits, study-wide: Near-uniform donor sequencing depth was presumed by presence/absence analyses. A later analysis linked a missense variant in DCLRE1C to the trimming of TCR beta V and J genes.

Amplification used 60 Vbeta primers and 13 Jbeta primers. TCRdb's copy holds only in-frame clones and misses some; the assay was immunoSEQ multiplex PCR. The sample yields over 250,000 clones, about nine tenths seen once. The donors were healthy bone marrow donors. The sequenced sample consisted of PBMCs. The receptor comes from a man in his forties in good health and CMV-seropositive.

In DNA form, the CDR3 reads TGCAGCGTTGGCCTACTAGCGGGACTGAGCACAGATACGCAGTATTTT. Protein sequence: CSVGLLAGLSTDTQYF. The gene calls are TRBV29-1 and TRBJ2-3; 10 bases are shared with TRBD2. The CDR3 is made up of 16 amino acids. Germline lookup yields CDR1 SQVTM and CDR2 ANQGSEA. Trimming at V came to 4 bases and at J to 0 bases, leaving 7 bases not matched to a gene.